Shown below are 25 T cell receptor beta chains from a single sample sequenced in a study of metastatic and nonmetastatic thyroid tumors. All patients were untreated before thyroid surgery. TCRdb reprocessed the PCR reads using MiXCR. The top ten hold about 4.6% of the sample, which has 20,000 to 30,000 clones, approximately 20% seen once. Specimen: blood. These receptors were taken from a male donor with papillary thyroid cancer or a benign thyroid nodule (not recorded which). Some clones in this sample may be carry-over from other donors' samples.

In its sample, this clone is medium-sized. The gene calls are TRBV27 and TRBJ1-2; 11 nucleotides align to TRBD1. Trimming took 4 bases from V and 7 from J; bases not matched to a gene: 8. Germline CDR1 is MNHEY and CDR2 is SMNVEV (reference sequence). This CDR3 contains 15 residues. The CDR3 sequence: CASSSRGQGDLGYTF. The CDR3 nucleotides read TGTGCCAGCAGTTCGAGGGGACAGGGGGATCTTGGCTACACCTTC.

In nucleotides, the CDR3 is TGTGCCAGCAGCTTAGTCGCAGGGCGGGCTGGCTACACCTTC. It translates to CASSLVAGRAGYTF. The chain couples TRBV7-9 to TRBJ1-2; possibly TRBD1 for D (5 bases). The V gene's germline CDR1 is SEHNR and CDR2 FQNEAQ (reference sequence). Between the trimmed V and J ends, which lost 1 base and 7 bases, there was a span of 13 bases. The CDR3 has 14 residues.

This clone was recorded a few times. CDR3 sequence reads: CASRGTGGNYEQYF. CDR3 DNA: TGTGCCAGCAGGGGGACAGGGGGGAACTACGAGCAGTACTTC. This chain links TRBV6-1 with TRBJ2-7; 11 bases are shared with TRBD1. The CDR3 runs 14 residues. The germline gives CDR1 MNHNS, CDR2 SASEGT. Unmatched junction bases numbered 4, after V lost 6 bases and J lost 3 bases.

This clone showed up many times. The chain is built from TRBV4-1 and TRBJ2-7, with D perhaps given as TRBD1 or TRBD2 (5 bases each). Germline V lookup: CDR1 MGHRA, CDR2 YSYEKL. Trimming removed 3 bases at V and 3 bases at J, with 15 bases between. The CDR3 consists of 15 residues. CDR3: CASSHSGTADYEQYF. In DNA, the CDR3 is TGCGCCAGCAGCCACTCCGGGACGGCTGACTACGAGCAGTACTTC.

This clone came up many times. The V gene is TRBV4-2, the J gene TRBJ2-2; D remains ambiguous. The germline gives CDR1 LGHNA, CDR2 YNFKEQ. V was shortened by 3 bases and J by 0 bases, with 8 bases between the two germline ends. There are 15 residues in the CDR3. The CDR3 nucleotides read TGTGCCAGCAGCCATGAGAGGTCGAACACCGGGGAGCTGTTTTTT. Its translation: CASSHERSNTGELFF.

In this sample, this clone turned up a few times. At one of its ends the junction is not consistent with the germline gene, which may arise from a read error. J is TRBJ1-1 and V is TRBV19; unclear D gene. From germline, CDR1 is LNHDA and CDR2 SQIVND (reference sequence). The CDR3 extends over 16 amino acids. CDR3 sequence: CANSIETGLGKTEAFF. The CDR3 DNA reads TGTGCCAATAGTATAGAAACCGGGTTGGGGAAAACTGAAGCTTTCTTT.

This clone was detected a few times. This sample also contains other DNA sequences that code for the same CDR3. This chain connects TRBV6-5 to TRBJ1-1; no firm D call. V gave up 3 bases and J gave up 0 bases, with 5 bases separating them. The CDR3 has 13 residues. The V gene's germline CDR1 is MNHEY and CDR2 SVGAGI. CDR3 DNA sequence: TGTGCCAGCAGTTATAGGGTGAACACTGAAGCTTTCTTT. Protein sequence: CASSYRVNTEAFF.

The V and J genes are TRBV30 and TRBJ2-7, with TRBD1 matching 7 bases. This CDR3 comprises 15 residues. V lost 3 bases, J lost 3 bases, and 11 bases stayed unmatched. CDR1 is GTSNPN and CDR2 is SVGIG in the germline V gene (reference sequence). CDR3 loop: CAWRATDRNRYEQYF. CDR3 sequence (DNA): TGTGCCTGGAGGGCAACGGACAGGAATCGCTACGAGCAGTACTTC.

This sequence joins TRBV6-5 and TRBJ2-6, with D unresolved. V dropped 0 bases and J dropped 0 bases, with 6 bases sitting between them. CDR3 size: 16 residues. The germline V gene has CDR1 MNHEY and CDR2 SVGAGI. CDR3 sequence reads: CASSYSRTSGANVLTF. The CDR3 coding sequence is TGTGCCAGCAGTTACTCCCGGACCTCTGGGGCCAACGTCCTGACTTTC.

This clone was counted only a few times. This chain links TRBV28 with TRBJ1-6, with a tentative D call TRBD1 (5 bases). From germline, CDR1 is MDHEN and CDR2 SYDVKM. There are 12 residues in the CDR3. The CDR3 DNA follows: TGTGACATCGACCCAGGGAATTCACCCCTCCACTTT. Translated, it gives CDIDPGNSPLHF.

By share, this clone ranks as medium-sized. The chain carries TRBV6-5 and TRBJ1-1; TRBD1 matches at 8 bases. The CDR3 sequence is 16 residues long. The germline gives CDR1 MNHEY, CDR2 SVGAGI. V was pared by 2 bases and J by 7 bases, with 12 bases of the junction left unmatched. Here the CDR3 DNA reads TGTGCCAGCAGTTACCCGGAATATCAAGGGACAGGTGAAGCTTTCTTT. The encoded protein is CASSYPEYQGTGEAFF.

This clone was counted many times. V and J are TRBV2 and TRBJ1-1; D not resolved. Trimming shortened V by 6 bases and J by 2 bases, and 13 bases separated the two germline ends. The CDR3 length is 14 residues. CDR1 and CDR2 (germline): SNHLY, FYNNEI. The CDR3 DNA reads as TGTGCCAGCAGGGGGAGGGAAGTAAACACTGAAGCTTTCTTT. It encodes CASRGREVNTEAFF.

The chain has TRBV5-1 and TRBJ2-7; no definite D call. The CDR3 length is 12 residues. The ends were cut back, 4 bases at V and 1 base at J, with 6 bases in the middle. Per germline, CDR1 SGHRS and CDR2 YFSETQ. For the CDR3, the DNA is TGCGCCAGCAGCCAATCGTCCTACGAGCAGTACTTC. Its translation: CASSQSSYEQYF.

The genes are TRBV7-6 and TRBJ2-1; 8 bases are a match to TRBD1. The V gene end was trimmed by 6 bases and the J gene end by 4 bases; junction bases not matched to a gene: 8. The CDR3 has 15 amino acids. CDR1 and CDR2 from the germline V gene are SGHVS and FNYEAQ. This CDR3 reads CASRPGQGSYNEQFF. CDR3 bases: TGTGCCAGCAGACCTGGACAGGGATCGTACAATGAGCAGTTCTTC.

The chain combines TRBV11-2 with TRBJ2-2, with 7 bases lining up with TRBD2. Per germline, CDR1 SGHAT and CDR2 FQNNGV. This CDR3 is built from 16 residues. V trimming: 4 bases; J trimming: 8 bases; junction bases outside the gene matches: 13. The CDR3 sequence is CASSSGLGGVGGELFF. The CDR3 nucleotides are TGTGCCAGCAGCTCCGGACTAGGAGGGGTAGGAGGGGAGCTGTTTTTT. Using reference TRBV11-2 and TRBJ2-2 for the parts outside the CDR3, the full variable domain is EAGVAQSPRYKIIEKRQSVAFWCNPISGHATLYWYQQILGQGPKLLIQFQNNGVVDDSQLPKDRFSAERLKGVDSTLKIQPAKLEDSAVYLCASSSGLGGVGGELFFGEGSRLTVL.

This clone came up many times. This sequence joins TRBV6-2 or TRBV6-3 and TRBJ1-1; D ambiguous. The CDR3 sequence is 13 residues long. V was clipped by 9 bases and J by 4 bases, with 15 bases between them. The germline V gene has CDR1 MNHEY and CDR2 SVGEGT. The CDR3 sequence is CASTKDLSTEAFF. CDR3 sequence (DNA): TGTGCCAGTACGAAGGACCTCTCCACTGAAGCTTTCTTT.

This clone was seen repeatedly, ten times or more. The rearrangement joins TRBV7-9 to TRBJ1-5, with TRBD1 matching 7 bases. The CDR3 totals 15 residues. V gave up 5 bases and J gave up 2 bases; unmatched junction bases: 6. Germline CDR1 reads SEHNR; CDR2 reads FQNEAQ (reference sequence). CDR3 amino acids: CASSLTGIGNQPQHF. The DNA of the CDR3 is TGTGCCAGCAGCCTGACAGGGATCGGCAATCAGCCCCAGCATTTT.

This clone has at least ten counts. The chain links TRBV28 to TRBJ1-1, with 7 bases fitting TRBD1. CDR1 and CDR2 (germline): MDHEN, SYDVKM. CDR3 length: 14 amino acids. V shed 8 bases and J 4 bases; nucleotides not matched to a gene: 10. The CDR3 is CASGGAGGGTEAFF. The CDR3 DNA sequence: TGTGCCAGCGGGGGGGCAGGGGGAGGCACTGAAGCTTTCTTT.

Many counts were recorded for this clone. The V gene is TRBV5-1, the J gene TRBJ2-5; 8 positions agree with TRBD1. Germline CDR1 is SGHRS and CDR2 is YFSETQ. J lost 3 bases, V lost 1 base, and 5 bases had no gene match. The CDR3 is 15 amino acids. CDR3 amino acids: CASSLSTGGEETQYF. Here the CDR3 DNA reads TGCGCCAGCAGCTTGTCAACAGGGGGAGAAGAGACCCAGTACTTC.

This chain links TRBV7-3 with TRBJ1-1; D uncertain. CDR3 length: 15 residues. Trimming took 5 bases from V and 0 from J, leaving 13 bases between them. Germline V lookup: CDR1 SGHTA, CDR2 FQGTGA. The DNA for the CDR3 is TGTGCCAGCAGCCCCGGAGGCCTATTGAACACTGAAGCTTTCTTT. As protein: CASSPGGLLNTEAFF.

This clone was recorded many times. The gene calls are TRBV6-1 and TRBJ2-7; no definite D call. Trimming removed 6 bases from V and 4 bases from J, with 10 bases in between. The CDR3 totals 12 residues. Germline lookup yields CDR1 MNHNS and CDR2 SASEGT. CDR3 protein: CASSTQSYEQYF. The CDR3 DNA reads TGTGCCAGCAGCACACAGAGTTACGAGCAGTACTTC.

This clone appeared a few times. The chain carries TRBV25-1 and TRBJ2-2; D is unclear. The V and J ends lost 8 bases and 10 bases respectively, with 17 bases between them. Germline V gives CDR1 MGHDK, CDR2 SYGVNS. The CDR3 has 13 amino acids. CDR3 in DNA: TGTGCCAGCGGGCCACGCAATCCCGTGGAGCTGTTTTTT. Protein sequence: CASGPRNPVELFF.

In this sample, this clone is medium-sized (0.01 to 0.1%). The V gene is TRBV6-1, the J gene TRBJ2-7; no clear D gene. The CDR3 totals 14 residues. V was pared by 5 bases and J by 2 bases, with 13 bases between. Germline CDR1 reads MNHNS; CDR2 reads SASEGT. The CDR3 DNA follows: TGTGCCAGCAGTTCGTACCCCTTGGCCTACGAGCAGTACTTC. This gives the protein CASSSYPLAYEQYF.

The gene calls are TRBV4-3 and TRBJ1-2; D remains unclear. This CDR3 comprises 13 residues. Trimming removed 0 bases from V and 8 bases from J, with 10 bases in between. Germline values: CDR1 LGHNA, CDR2 YSLEER. The CDR3 DNA reads as TGCGCCAGCAGCCAAGATGGGGTTCGCGGCTACACCTTC. Residues: CASSQDGVRGYTF.

J is TRBJ2-2 and V is TRBV5-1, with D tentatively TRBD1 (6 bases). Trimming took 5 bases from V and 0 from J, leaving 11 bases between them. CDR3 length: 15 amino acids. The germline V gene has CDR1 SGHRS and CDR2 YFSETQ. The CDR3 region is CASSPGTPNTGELFF. The CDR3, as DNA: TGCGCCAGCAGTCCCGGGACACCGAACACCGGGGAGCTGTTTTTT.